This T cell receptor (beta chain) was sequenced for a study of CD8 T cells in ankylosing spondylitis. TCRdb used MiXCR to reprocess the 5' RACE reads, holding one entry per CDR3 protein. This table holds about 42,000 distinct CDR3 sequences, roughly 2.5% found once. The study's findings and limits: Disease-associated clones were reportedly significantly overrepresented in matched ankylosing spondylitis synovial fluid. Earlier reports found some motif variants in synovial fluid and blood in reactive arthritis.

Germline assignment: CDR1 SGDLS and CDR2 YYNGEE. The CDR3 is 13 amino acids. The V end lost 0 bases, the J end lost 8 bases, and 9 bases lay between the germline ends. This clonotype has a count of ten or more. Its antigen is undetermined. Specimen: blood, either unsorted or a sorted T cell fraction (not recorded which). The clonotype originates from a male donor with ankylosing spondylitis or in good health (not recorded which). The V gene is TRBV9, the J gene TRBJ2-1; tentative D call: TRBD2 (5 bases). CDR3 region: CASSVASPHEQFF. CDR3 in DNA: TGTGCCAGCAGCGTAGCTAGCCCCCATGAGCAGTTCTTC.